What follows are 4 T cell receptor beta chains derived from one specimen sequenced in a study of cytomegalovirus exposure and HLA in healthy donors. PCR employed 60 Vbeta and 13 Jbeta primers. Only in-frame clones appear in the TCRdb table, and some are missing; sequencing was by immunoSEQ multiplex PCR. Found here are some 150,000 clones, about 10% of them singletons; the top ten hold 1.8%. The material sequenced was PBMCs. Receptors originate from a man aged 50-60 years in good health and CMV-seronegative.

The V and J genes are TRBV7-3 and TRBJ2-1; 12 nucleotides line up with TRBD2. The germline CDR1 and CDR2 sequences are SGHTA and FQGTGA. CDR3 length: 15 amino acids. The ends lost 5 bases at V and 6 bases at J; junction bases unmatched: 5. CDR3 nucleotide sequence: TGTGCCAGCAGCGTCCTAGCGGGAGGGTTCAATGAGCAGTTCTTC. The encoded protein is CASSVLAGGFNEQFF.

The rearrangement uses TRBV4-1 and TRBJ2-5, with TRBD2 identical over 7 bases. Germline V gives CDR1 MGHRA, CDR2 YSYEKL. V lost 5 bases and J lost 1; bases outside the gene matches: 10. This CDR3 region has 16 residues. The CDR3: CASSLLGGRVQETQYF. In DNA, the CDR3 is TGCGCCAGCAGCTTGCTGGGAGGGAGAGTCCAAGAGACCCAGTACTTC.

This clone was seen a few times. CDR3 sequence: CASSLETGRQETQYF. The CDR3 region has the DNA TGTGCCAGCAGCTTGGAAACAGGACGCCAAGAGACCCAGTACTTC. V and J are TRBV5-4 and TRBJ2-5; the D gene is possibly TRBD1 (5 bases). V lost 0 bases, J lost 1 base, and 10 bases lay in between. Germline V lookup: CDR1 SGHNT, CDR2 YYREEE (reference sequence). There are 15 residues in the CDR3.

This clone appeared a few times. This chain connects TRBV5-1 to TRBJ2-3, with D possibly matching TRBD2 (6 bases). The CDR3 is made up of 15 amino acids. V lost 4 bases and J lost 4, with 16 bases in between. Looked up from germline, CDR1 is SGHRS and CDR2 is YFSETQ. The CDR3 loop reads CASSPAGDPSDTQYF. In nucleotides, the CDR3 is TGCGCCAGCAGCCCAGCGGGTGATCCATCAGATACGCAGTATTTT.